Described below is a single T cell receptor (beta chain) sequence and its context. The sample is drawn from a study of OX40 agonist ivuxolimab in advanced cancers. About the research overall: Every patient in dose escalation had hepatocellular carcinoma, melanoma, renal cell or head and neck cancer.

The method was immunoSEQ multiplex PCR; TCRdb's version includes in-frame clones alone and lacks a portion of them. Found here are some 68,000 clones, over 80% of them singletons; the top ten hold about 3.9%. The clonotype comes from an adult with an advanced solid tumor such as melanoma, head and neck, liver or kidney cancer. This specimen was CD4+ or CD8+ T cells sorted from blood, taken in a trial of the OX40 agonist ivuxolimab.

In nucleotides, the CDR3 is TGTGCCAGCAGCTTAGACGGGGGGCCCTCCTACGAGCAGTACTTC. Translated: CASSLDGGPSYEQYF. This chain uses TRBV7-2 with TRBJ2-7, with TRBD2 as a possible D gene (7 bases). The germline gives CDR1 SGHTA, CDR2 FQGNSA. The V gene lost 1 base and the J gene lost 0 bases, with 10 bases spanning the gap. CDR3 length: 15 amino acids.